The rows below give T cell receptor beta chains drawn from one sample of a study of T cell responses to AZD1222 COVID-19 vaccine. Using immunoSEQ multiplex PCR, the repertoire was profiled, and TCRdb retains in-frame clones only, with some absent. The sample has about 150,000 clones; approximately 92% are singletons. The starting material was peripheral blood, obtained 28 days after the second AZD1222 dose. The receptors derive from an adult who received the AZD1222 COVID-19 vaccine. Both conserved end residues are part of each CDR3. D genes are given only for firm matches. Where a row states a size, it is once, few, many or the class of an expanded clone; other rows omit it.

cdr3_aa: CASSLAGGDTGELFF
cdr3_nt: TGCGCCAGCAGCTTGGCAGGTGGGGACACCGGGGAGCTGTTTTTT
v_call: TRBV5-1
clone_size: NA
d_call: NA
j_call: TRBJ2-2

cdr3_aa: CASSFPADNSPLHF
cdr3_nt: TGTGCCAGCAGTTTTCCGGCAGATAATTCACCCCTCCACTTT
v_call: TRBV27
clone_size: NA
d_call: NA
j_call: TRBJ1-6

cdr3_aa: CSVGSGNQPQHF
cdr3_nt: TGCAGCGTTGGGTCAGGGAATCAGCCCCAGCATTTT
v_call: TRBV29-1
clone_size: NA
d_call: NA
j_call: TRBJ1-5

cdr3_aa: CASSPRTGGYEQYF
cdr3_nt: TGTGCCAGCAGCCCTCGGACAGGGGGCTACGAGCAGTACTTC
v_call: TRBV5-5
clone_size: few
d_call: TRBD1
j_call: TRBJ2-7

cdr3_aa: CASRDGRNQPQHF
cdr3_nt: TGTGCCAGCAGAGACGGGCGAAATCAGCCCCAGCATTTT
v_call: TRBV27
clone_size: NA
d_call: NA
j_call: TRBJ1-5

cdr3_aa: CSVEAGVNTGELFF
cdr3_nt: TGCAGCGTTGAAGCAGGGGTGAACACCGGGGAGCTGTTTTTT
v_call: TRBV29-1
clone_size: NA
d_call: NA
j_call: TRBJ2-2

cdr3_aa: CASSLEVETQYF
cdr3_nt: TGTGCCAGCAGTTTGGAGGTGGAGACCCAGTACTTC
v_call: TRBV28
clone_size: NA
d_call: NA
j_call: TRBJ2-5

cdr3_aa: CASSQVSSGTIYGYTF
cdr3_nt: TGTGCCAGCAGCCAAGTGTCGTCAGGCACTATCTATGGCTACACCTTC
v_call: TRBV4-2
clone_size: NA
d_call: NA
j_call: TRBJ1-2

cdr3_aa: CASSQEEGQFNYGYTF
cdr3_nt: TGTGCCAGCAGCCAAGAAGAGGGACAGTTCAACTATGGCTACACCTTC
v_call: TRBV4-2
clone_size: NA
d_call: TRBD1
j_call: TRBJ1-2

cdr3_aa: CAWSKESRITGELFF
cdr3_nt: TGTGCCTGGAGTAAAGAGTCAAGAATCACCGGGGAGCTGTTTTTT
v_call: TRBV30
clone_size: NA
d_call: NA
j_call: TRBJ2-2

cdr3_aa: CASSVKSPGQGFSGANVLTF
cdr3_nt: TGTGCCAGCAGCGTGAAGAGTCCGGGACAGGGGTTCTCTGGGGCCAACGTCCTGACTTTC
v_call: TRBV21-1
clone_size: NA
d_call: NA
j_call: TRBJ2-6

cdr3_aa: CASRIGQGRNSPLHF
cdr3_nt: TGTGCCAGCAGGATCGGACAGGGGCGAAATTCACCCCTCCACTTT
v_call: TRBV5-6
clone_size: NA
d_call: TRBD1
j_call: TRBJ1-6

cdr3_aa: CASSSDRSSALMNTEAFF
cdr3_nt: TGTGCCAGCAGCTCCGACAGGTCTTCGGCCCTTATGAACACTGAAGCTTTCTTT
v_call: TRBV11-2
clone_size: NA
d_call: NA
j_call: TRBJ1-1

cdr3_aa: CASSWGRRVNTEAFF
cdr3_nt: TGTGCCAGCAGCTGGGGGCGGAGGGTGAACACTGAAGCTTTCTTT
v_call: TRBV5-8
clone_size: NA
d_call: NA
j_call: TRBJ1-1

cdr3_aa: CASSLTTGSGANVLTF
cdr3_nt: TGTGCCAGCAGCTTAACGACAGGGTCTGGGGCCAACGTCCTGACTTTC
v_call: TRBV11-2
clone_size: NA
d_call: TRBD1
j_call: TRBJ2-6

cdr3_aa: CASSLPTGLGIETQYF
cdr3_nt: TGCGCCAGCAGCCTGCCGACAGGGTTAGGTATCGAGACCCAGTACTTC
v_call: TRBV5-1
clone_size: NA
d_call: TRBD1
j_call: TRBJ2-5

cdr3_aa: CASVMTGGSTDTQYF
cdr3_nt: TGCGCCAGCGTAATGACCGGCGGGAGCACAGATACGCAGTATTTT
v_call: TRBV5-1
clone_size: NA
d_call: NA
j_call: TRBJ2-3

cdr3_aa: CASNEGETGTYEQYF
cdr3_nt: TGTGCCAGCAACGAGGGGGAGACAGGGACCTACGAGCAGTACTTC
v_call: TRBV2
clone_size: NA
d_call: TRBD1
j_call: TRBJ2-7

cdr3_aa: CSPEQQYF
cdr3_nt: TGCAGTCCCGAACAGCAGTATTTT
v_call: TRBV20-1
clone_size: NA
d_call: NA
j_call: TRBJ2-3

cdr3_aa: CASSMGALSYNEQFF
cdr3_nt: TGCGCCAGCAGCATGGGGGCTCTAAGCTACAATGAGCAGTTCTTC
v_call: TRBV5-1
clone_size: NA
d_call: NA
j_call: TRBJ2-1

cdr3_aa: CASSLLPGGPYGYTF
cdr3_nt: TGTGCCAGCAGTTTATTGCCAGGGGGCCCCTATGGCTACACCTTC
v_call: TRBV27
clone_size: NA
d_call: TRBD1
j_call: TRBJ1-2

cdr3_aa: CASSQGQSSYNEQFF
cdr3_nt: TGCGCCAGCAGCCAGGGACAGAGCTCCTACAATGAGCAGTTCTTC
v_call: TRBV5-1
clone_size: NA
d_call: TRBD1
j_call: TRBJ2-1

cdr3_aa: CASGPSNRAVGYEQYF
cdr3_nt: TGTGCTAGTGGTCCGTCGAACAGGGCAGTGGGGTACGAGCAGTACTTC
v_call: TRBV12-5
clone_size: NA
d_call: NA
j_call: TRBJ2-7

cdr3_aa: CAWTSYGTGEQETQYF
cdr3_nt: TGTGCCTGGACCTCCTACGGGACAGGGGAGCAAGAGACCCAGTACTTC
v_call: TRBV30
clone_size: once
d_call: TRBD1
j_call: TRBJ2-5

cdr3_aa: CASSSGQGNQPQHF
cdr3_nt: TGTGCCAGCAGTTCTGGACAGGGGAATCAGCCCCAGCATTTT
v_call: TRBV27
clone_size: NA
d_call: TRBD1
j_call: TRBJ1-5

cdr3_aa: CASSQDAAGVHYGYTF
cdr3_nt: TGCGCCAGCAGCCAAGACGCGGCAGGGGTGCACTATGGCTACACCTTC
v_call: TRBV4-1
clone_size: NA
d_call: NA
j_call: TRBJ1-2

cdr3_aa: CAIMGTSEGYTQYF
cdr3_nt: TGTGCCATCATGGGGACTAGCGAAGGATATACGCAGTATTTT
v_call: TRBV10-3
clone_size: NA
d_call: TRBD2
j_call: TRBJ2-3

cdr3_aa: CASSPDSQETQYF
cdr3_nt: TGTGCCAGCAGTCCGGACAGCCAAGAGACCCAGTACTTC
v_call: TRBV2
clone_size: NA
d_call: NA
j_call: TRBJ2-5

cdr3_aa: CASSQALAGRSGETQYF
cdr3_nt: TGCGCCAGCAGCCAAGCGCTAGCGGGTCGCTCGGGAGAGACCCAGTACTTC
v_call: TRBV4-1
clone_size: NA
d_call: TRBD2
j_call: TRBJ2-5

cdr3_aa: CASSLMGTGWNTGELFF
cdr3_nt: TGTGCCAGCAGCCTAATGGGGACAGGGTGGAACACCGGGGAGCTGTTTTTT
v_call: TRBV14
clone_size: NA
d_call: TRBD1
j_call: TRBJ2-2

cdr3_aa: CASSTGTSGYNEQFF
cdr3_nt: TGTGCCAGTAGTACCGGGACTAGCGGCTACAATGAGCAGTTCTTC
v_call: TRBV19
clone_size: NA
d_call: TRBD2
j_call: TRBJ2-1

cdr3_aa: CASSLGGDTGELFF
cdr3_nt: TGCGCCAGCAGCTTGGGGGGAGACACCGGGGAGCTGTTTTTT
v_call: TRBV5-1
clone_size: NA
d_call: NA
j_call: TRBJ2-2

cdr3_aa: CASSPGQVGTGELFF
cdr3_nt: TGTGCCAGCAGCCCGGGACAGGTGGGCACCGGGGAGCTGTTTTTT
v_call: TRBV28
clone_size: NA
d_call: TRBD1
j_call: TRBJ2-2

cdr3_aa: CASSPEGGGPQHF
cdr3_nt: TGTGCCAGCTCACCGGAGGGGGGAGGGCCCCAGCATTTT
v_call: TRBV18
clone_size: NA
d_call: NA
j_call: TRBJ1-5

cdr3_aa: CASSQGQHTGELFF
cdr3_nt: TGTGCCAGCTCACAGGGACAACACACCGGGGAGCTGTTTTTT
v_call: TRBV18
clone_size: NA
d_call: NA
j_call: TRBJ2-2

cdr3_aa: CATSRGGYGQGPSYEQYF
cdr3_nt: TGTGCCACCAGCAGAGGTGGATACGGACAGGGACCGTCCTACGAGCAGTACTTC
v_call: TRBV15
clone_size: NA
d_call: TRBD1
j_call: TRBJ2-7

cdr3_aa: CASSARGQANSPLHF
cdr3_nt: TGTGCCAGCAGTGCTAGGGGACAGGCCAATTCACCCCTCCACTTT
v_call: TRBV25-1
clone_size: once
d_call: TRBD1
j_call: TRBJ1-6

cdr3_aa: CASSRRPSSGRETQYF
cdr3_nt: TGTGCCAGCAGTCGAAGGCCCAGCAGTGGTCGGGAGACCCAGTACTTC
v_call: TRBV11-3
clone_size: NA
d_call: NA
j_call: TRBJ2-5

cdr3_aa: CASSLGQGVQPQHF
cdr3_nt: TGTGCCAGCAGTTTGGGACAGGGGGTTCAGCCCCAGCATTTT
v_call: TRBV28
clone_size: NA
d_call: TRBD1
j_call: TRBJ1-5

cdr3_aa: CASSWVTRGDTQYF
cdr3_nt: TGCGCCAGCAGCTGGGTCACGAGGGGGGATACGCAGTATTTT
v_call: TRBV5-1
clone_size: NA
d_call: NA
j_call: TRBJ2-3

cdr3_aa: CASSPYTGTGELFF
cdr3_nt: TGTGCCAGCTCACCATACACCGGGACCGGGGAGCTGTTTTTT
v_call: TRBV18
clone_size: few
d_call: NA
j_call: TRBJ2-2

cdr3_aa: CASSSGTSVTSTDTQYF
cdr3_nt: TGTGCCAGCAGCTCCGGGACTAGCGTTACTAGCACAGATACGCAGTATTTT
v_call: TRBV7-9
clone_size: NA
d_call: TRBD2
j_call: TRBJ2-3

cdr3_aa: CASSIVTRPYEQYF
cdr3_nt: TGTGCCAGTAGTATAGTGACTAGACCCTACGAGCAGTACTTC
v_call: TRBV19
clone_size: NA
d_call: NA
j_call: TRBJ2-7

cdr3_aa: CATSRYRGAGSKGEETQYF
cdr3_nt: TGTGCCACCAGCAGATATCGAGGTGCGGGAAGTAAAGGTGAAGAGACCCAGTACTTC
v_call: TRBV15
clone_size: NA
d_call: NA
j_call: TRBJ2-5

cdr3_aa: CASSIPGPRETQYF
cdr3_nt: TGTGCCAGTAGCATCCCGGGGCCCAGGGAGACCCAGTACTTC
v_call: TRBV19
clone_size: NA
d_call: NA
j_call: TRBJ2-5

cdr3_aa: CASSLGGEANTEAFF
cdr3_nt: TGCGCCAGCAGCTTAGGCGGTGAGGCGAACACTGAAGCTTTCTTT
v_call: TRBV5-1
clone_size: NA
d_call: NA
j_call: TRBJ1-1

cdr3_aa: CASSLRPSGTREQYF
cdr3_nt: TGTGCCAGCAGTTTACGGCCTAGCGGGACTCGCGAGCAGTACTTC
v_call: TRBV28
clone_size: NA
d_call: TRBD2
j_call: TRBJ2-7

cdr3_aa: CASSIGLDYEQYF
cdr3_nt: TGTGCCAGTAGTATTGGACTAGACTACGAGCAGTACTTC
v_call: TRBV19
clone_size: once
d_call: TRBD2
j_call: TRBJ2-7

cdr3_aa: CASSLAGGDQPQHF
cdr3_nt: TGTGCCAGCAGCTTGGCAGGGGGCGATCAGCCCCAGCATTTT
v_call: TRBV5-4
clone_size: NA
d_call: TRBD1
j_call: TRBJ1-5

cdr3_aa: CSVDEGGRNEQFF
cdr3_nt: TGCAGCGTTGACGAGGGAGGGCGGAATGAGCAGTTCTTC
v_call: TRBV29-1
clone_size: NA
d_call: TRBD2
j_call: TRBJ2-1

cdr3_aa: CASSLKGSAREQFF
cdr3_nt: TGTGCCAGCAGCCTTAAAGGCAGCGCGAGAGAGCAGTTCTTC
v_call: TRBV7-2
clone_size: NA
d_call: NA
j_call: TRBJ2-1